This T cell receptor (beta chain) was recovered during a study of human T cells and chemical hapten exposure. TCRdb independently ran MiXCR on the RACE reads; one entry per CDR3 protein. The sample consists of 75,000 to 95,000 distinct CDR3 sequences, 10% to 15% of them appearing once. Germline CDR1 is MNHNS and CDR2 is SASEGT. V lost 1 base to trimming and J lost 2 bases, with 11 bases between them. The CDR3 extends over 15 amino acids. The time point was: patch test 1, 2 weeks after DPC sensitization. As to treatment: therapeutic diphenylcyclopropenone sensitization with weekly scalp DPC. This clonotype has only one observation.

The chain employs TRBV6-1 and TRBJ1-1; D is possibly TRBD1 (5 bases). The sequence came from a woman between 55 and 75 years old with alopecia areata. Some clones in this sample may be carry-over from other donors' samples. Source: whole blood, taken in connection with sensitization to the hapten diphenylcyclopropenone (DPC). Here the CDR3 reads CASSEVEGANTEAFF. The CDR3 DNA reads TGTGCCAGCAGTGAAGTTGAAGGGGCTAACACTGAAGCTTTCTTT.